This T cell receptor (beta chain) was retrieved from a study of blood T cell repertoires in COVID-19. Whole-study context: COVID-19 samples from acute and convalescent phases originated in the United States, Italy and Spain. PBMCs, B-cell-depleted T cells, or T cells were the source of the cDNA or gDNA that made up the material.

Some clones are missing from TCRdb's copy, which holds only in-frame ones; the method was immunoSEQ multiplex PCR. The sample yields 270,000 or so clones, 83% seen once. Concerning this clone itself: The sample carries other DNA sequences with the same CDR3.

The V gene end was trimmed by 6 bases and the J gene end by 4 bases; junction bases not matched to a gene: 7. The CDR3 runs to 15 residues. CDR1 SGHTA and CDR2 FQGNSA come from the germline V gene. The clonotype originates from a woman in her 50s who had recovered from COVID-19. The specimen sequenced was peripheral blood. The chain has TRBV7-2 and TRBJ2-7, with 12 bases lining up with TRBD1. CDR3 in amino acids: CASSSGTGGVYEQYF. CDR3 nucleotides: TGTGCCAGCAGTTCCGGGACAGGGGGCGTTTACGAGCAGTACTTC.